This T cell receptor (beta chain) originates from a study of CD8+CD57+ T cells in acquired aplastic anemia. Study information: DNA from sorted CD4+ and CD8+ cells averaged around 3.2 ug.

TCR beta VDJ and CDR3 were profiled, and genomic DNA was the template. TCRdb redid the calling of the reads with MiXCR, one entry per CDR3 protein. The sample carries a few hundred thousand distinct CDR3 sequences, around 30% recorded once. Before being chosen for sequencing, patients had shown CD8+CD57+ cell expansion by flow cytometry. There are a few counts of this clonotype. The V gene lost 6 bases and the J gene lost 0 bases, with 11 bases spanning the gap. CDR1 SGHTA and CDR2 FQGTGA come from the germline V gene. CDR3 size: 15 residues. Sequencing was performed on sorted CD4+, CD8+, or CD8+CD57+ T cells (not recorded which) from PBMCs. The clonotype originates from a human donor with aplastic anemia. The rearrangement links TRBV7-3 to TRBJ1-4, with a tentative D call TRBD1 (6 bases). The CDR3 coding sequence is TGTGCCAGCAGGCCAGGACAGACAACTAATGAAAAACTGTTTTTT. Translated, it gives CASRPGQTTNEKLFF.